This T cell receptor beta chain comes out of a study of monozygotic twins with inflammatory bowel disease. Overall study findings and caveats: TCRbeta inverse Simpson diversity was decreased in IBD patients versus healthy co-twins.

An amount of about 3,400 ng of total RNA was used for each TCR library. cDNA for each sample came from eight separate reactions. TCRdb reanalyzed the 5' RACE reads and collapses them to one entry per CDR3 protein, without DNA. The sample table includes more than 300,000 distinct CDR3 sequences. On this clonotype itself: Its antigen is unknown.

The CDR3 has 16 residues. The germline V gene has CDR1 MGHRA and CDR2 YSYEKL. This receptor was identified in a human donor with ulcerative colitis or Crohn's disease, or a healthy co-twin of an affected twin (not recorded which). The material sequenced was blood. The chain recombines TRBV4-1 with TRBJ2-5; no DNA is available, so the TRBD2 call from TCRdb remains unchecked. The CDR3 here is CASSPPPAGGQETQYF.